This passage covers 15 T cell receptor beta chains from one sample sequenced in a study of shared T cell receptors in the human thymus. Data came from immunoSEQ multiplex PCR; TCRdb stores just in-frame clones and leaves some out. In the table there are over 650,000 clones, over 75% of which are singletons. Another study also made use of these data, one on human thymus T cells.

Sequences were obtained from thymocytes. Receptor source: a boy under two years old with a congenital heart defect.

This chain links TRBV6-6 with TRBJ2-7; D is unresolved. This CDR3 region has 15 residues. V gave up 2 bases and J gave up 4 bases, with 15 bases separating them. Looked up from germline, CDR1 is MNHNY and CDR2 is SVGAGI (reference sequence). The CDR3 sequence is CASSYGGPSRYEQYF. The DNA of the CDR3 is TGTGCCAGCAGTTACGGCGGCCCCTCACGGTACGAGCAGTACTTC.

J is TRBJ1-2 and V is TRBV14; 12 bases match TRBD1. Per the germline V gene, CDR1 is SGHDN and CDR2 is FVKESK. The CDR3 extends over 16 amino acids. V lost 4 bases and J lost 0; bases outside the gene matches: 3. CDR3 region: CASSRGQGASNYGYTF. The CDR3 region has the DNA TGTGCCAGCAGCCGGGGACAGGGGGCGTCTAACTATGGCTACACCTTC.

The chain is built from TRBV7-9 and TRBJ2-1, with a weak D call TRBD1 (7 bases). The germline V and J ends were trimmed by 2 bases and 6 bases, with 11 bases remaining between them. The CDR3 contains 14 residues. Germline V gives CDR1 SEHNR, CDR2 FQNEAQ (reference sequence). The CDR3 DNA is TGTGCCAGCAGCTTACGGCAGGGGGGCAATGAGCAGTTCTTC. This gives the protein CASSLRQGGNEQFF.

V usage is TRBV11-3 and J usage is TRBJ2-1; 7 nucleotides align to TRBD1. Per the germline V gene, CDR1 is SGHNT and CDR2 is YENEEA. CDR3 size: 19 residues. Trimming at V came to 2 bases and at J to 1 base, leaving 14 bases not matched to a gene. CDR3 amino acids: CASSLSAAKQGMSYNEQFF. As DNA, the CDR3 is TGTGCCAGCAGCTTATCGGCCGCTAAACAGGGGATGTCCTACAATGAGCAGTTCTTC. The full variable domain, with the rest looked up from reference TRBV11-3 and TRBJ2-1, is EAGVVQSPRYKIIEKKQPVAFWCNPISGHNTLYWYLQNLGQGPELLIRYENEEAVDDSQLPKDRFSAERLKGVDSTLKIQPAELGDSAVYLCASSLSAAKQGMSYNEQFFGPGTRLTVL.

The chain combines TRBV5-1 with TRBJ1-3; D is ambiguous. Trimming left V 0 bases short and J 4 bases short, with 11 bases between. The CDR3 runs to 15 residues. The germline V gene encodes CDR1 SGHRS and CDR2 YFSETQ. The CDR3: CASSLVGVLGNTIYF. The CDR3 bases are TGCGCCAGCAGCTTGGTCGGGGTACTGGGAAACACCATATATTTT.

The chain uses TRBV6-5 and TRBJ2-7; maybe TRBD2 (7 bases). The germline V and J ends were trimmed by 2 bases and 1 base, with 12 bases remaining between them. The germline CDR1 and CDR2 sequences are MNHEY and SVGAGI. CDR3 length equals 15 residues. The CDR3 coding sequence is TGTGCCAGCAGTTACAGGCGGGGGCGATCCTACGAGCAGTACTTC. Translation: CASSYRRGRSYEQYF.

The rearrangement joins TRBV28 to TRBJ1-4, with no clear D. Germline V gives CDR1 MDHEN, CDR2 SYDVKM. The CDR3 consists of 11 residues. V was trimmed by 4 bases and J by 7 bases, leaving 4 bases between them. The DNA for the CDR3 is TGTGCCAGCAGTTCTACTGAAAAACTGTTTTTT. Its protein product is CASSSTEKLFF.

This chain uses TRBV13 with TRBJ2-7; perhaps TRBD1 as D (5 bases). The V gene's germline CDR1 is PRHDT and CDR2 FYEKMQ (reference sequence). V lost 5 bases and J 7 bases, leaving 15 bases between the germline ends. The CDR3 length is 13 residues. The CDR3 loop reads CASSTGHPWEQYF. Here the CDR3 DNA reads TGTGCCAGCAGCACCGGACACCCCTGGGAGCAGTACTTC.

The chain has TRBV7-2 and TRBJ2-5; TRBD2 matches 12 bases. Germline CDR1 is SGHTA and CDR2 is FQGNSA. The CDR3 runs 16 residues. V was pared by 5 bases and J by 2 bases, with 6 bases of the junction left unmatched. In DNA, the CDR3 is TGTGCCAGCAGCCACAGGACTAGCGGGACACAAGAGACCCAGTACTTC. Translated: CASSHRTSGTQETQYF.

The chain joins TRBV27 to TRBJ2-1; 11 bases agree with TRBD2. The ends lost 4 bases at V and 5 bases at J; junction bases unmatched: 1. CDR1 and CDR2 (germline): MNHEY, SMNVEV (reference sequence). CDR3 length: 14 amino acids. This CDR3 is CASSCSGRDNEQFF. In DNA form, the CDR3 reads TGTGCCAGCAGTTGTAGCGGGAGGGACAATGAGCAGTTCTTC.

The J gene is TRBJ1-2, the V gene TRBV4-3, with D possibly TRBD1 on 6 matching bases. Germline loops: CDR1 LGHNA, CDR2 YSLEER. The CDR3 consists of 12 residues. V was shortened by 11 bases and J by 3 bases, with 13 bases between the two germline ends. Here the CDR3 reads CAAGGGDYGYTF. The DNA for the CDR3 is TGCGCCGCGGGGGGCGGAGACTATGGCTACACCTTC.

The V gene is TRBV27, the J gene TRBJ2-7, with D unclear. The CDR3 is 11 amino acids. The germline CDR1 and CDR2 sequences are MNHEY and SMNVEV (reference sequence). The germline V and J ends were trimmed by 7 bases and 3 bases, with 7 bases remaining between them. CDR3 protein: CASTLVYEQYF. The CDR3 DNA sequence: TGTGCCAGCACCCTAGTCTACGAGCAGTACTTC.

This clone appeared once. The chain recombines TRBV29-1 with TRBJ1-2, with 7 bases identical to TRBD1. The CDR3 loop spans 13 amino acids. Trimming at V came to 6 bases and at J to 8 bases, leaving 12 bases not matched to a gene. Germline V gene data show CDR1 as SQVTM and CDR2 as ANQGSEA. CDR3 nucleotide sequence: TGCAGCGTCCTCCGACAGGGCTCTGGAGGCTACACCTTC. Protein sequence: CSVLRQGSGGYTF.

The chain joins TRBV11-3 to TRBJ2-1, with 11 bases that match TRBD2. CDR1 SGHNT and CDR2 YENEEA come from the germline V gene. The CDR3 contains 13 residues. The trim removed 6 bases at V and 8 bases at J, leaving 3 bases unmatched. The CDR3 sequence: CASRLAGGDEQFF. In nucleotides, the CDR3 is TGTGCCAGCAGGCTAGCGGGAGGCGATGAGCAGTTCTTC.

J is TRBJ2-2 and V is TRBV7-9; D remains ambiguous. The CDR3 is 16 residues long. Germline CDR1 and CDR2: SEHNR and FQNEAQ (reference sequence). The germline V and J ends were trimmed by 2 bases and 6 bases, with 16 bases remaining between them. The CDR3, as DNA: TGTGCCAGCAGCTTACAGTTTTTGGTTCGTCCCGGGGAGCTGTTTTTT. It specifies CASSLQFLVRPGELFF.